This T cell receptor (beta chain) emerged from a study of T cells in Graves' hyperthyroidism and ophthalmopathy. Study summary: Peripheral blood was secured at the point of initial diagnosis, before any treatment.

Amplification of TCR beta CDR3 regions used RNA as the template. The TCR CDR3 was amplified in a first-round RT-PCR using the HTBI primer set. TCRdb processed the multiplex PCR reads anew with MiXCR; each CDR3 protein has one entry. The sample consists of 730,000 or so distinct CDR3 sequences, around a sixth of them appearing once. CDR3 length equals 16 residues. Germline values: CDR1 MNHEY, CDR2 SVGEGT. V was pared by 4 bases and J by 7 bases, with 8 bases of the junction left unmatched. Sequencing used blood. The source is a woman aged 45-65 years with Graves' hyperthyroidism that later progressed to Graves' ophthalmopathy. The J gene is TRBJ1-6, the V gene TRBV6-2 or TRBV6-3, with TRBD1 identical over 9 bases. The CDR3: CASSFGTGILNSPLHF. CDR3 bases: TGTGCCAGCAGTTTCGGGACAGGGATTCTCAATTCACCCCTCCACTTT.